Reported below is one T cell receptor (beta chain). Its antigen remains unknown. This entry belongs to a study of OX40 agonist ivuxolimab in advanced cancers. Study background: The mean age was approximately 60 years, ranging from about 20 to 79, with around four fifths of participants male. Eligibility rules accepted prior anti-PD-1, anti-PD-L1 or anti-CTLA-4 therapy, and approximately 40% had some.

General study findings and limits: Among the lowest peripheral clonal expansion occurred in 0.1-3.0 mg/kg partial responders.

Germline V gene data show CDR1 as SGHNT and CDR2 as YENEEA. V trimming: 5 bases; J trimming: 0 bases; junction bases outside the gene matches: 13. The length of the CDR3 is 19 residues. Profiling relied on immunoSEQ multiplex PCR, and the TCRdb table lists in-frame clones only, not all of them. This table has roughly 71,000 clones, 85% appearing once. The clonotype originates from an adult with an advanced solid tumor such as melanoma, head and neck, liver or kidney cancer. Sequenced here: CD4+ or CD8+ T cells sorted from blood, sampled in a trial of the OX40 agonist ivuxolimab. V is TRBV11-3 and J is TRBJ2-3; TRBD2 aligns across 11 bases. CDR3 DNA sequence: TGTGCCAGCAGCGAGATTCTAGCGGGAGGACCCTCTAGCACAGATACGCAGTATTTT. It specifies CASSEILAGGPSSTDTQYF.